This T cell receptor beta chain was captured in a study of blood T cell repertoires in COVID-19. TCRdb's copy holds only in-frame clones and misses some; the assay was immunoSEQ multiplex PCR. The sample holds approximately 98,000 clones, more than 65% seen once. This clone came up once. The sequence was obtained from an elderly woman with acute or convalescent COVID-19. The sequenced material came from peripheral blood.

This CDR3 reads CAARTPNQPQHF. The CDR3 DNA is TGTGCCGCAAGGACACCAAATCAGCCCCAGCATTTT. The chain couples TRBV28 to TRBJ1-5, with a weak D call TRBD1 (5 bases). V gave up 11 bases and J gave up 4 bases, with 12 bases separating them. There are 12 residues in the CDR3. The germline gives CDR1 MDHEN, CDR2 SYDVKM.